What follows describes a single T cell receptor beta chain. This sample is part of a study of T-cell memory formation after mild COVID-19. TCRdb used MiXCR to reprocess the 5' RACE reads, holding one entry per CDR3 protein. The data show about 170,000 distinct CDR3 sequences, with roughly 13% seen just once and 3.3% held by the top ten. The sequenced sample was PBMCs or a T cell subset sorted from them (not recorded which). The source of this sequence is a young man who had mild COVID-19 (a few samples of this study predate the infection). Cell type and time point are not known.

This chain's CDR3 is CASSDKANTDTQYF. In DNA form, the CDR3 reads TGTGCCAGCAGTGATAAGGCCAACACAGATACGCAGTATTTT. This chain links TRBV6-4 with TRBJ2-3; D is unclear. Per the germline V gene, CDR1 is MRHNA and CDR2 is SNTAGT. The CDR3 covers 14 residues. V was cut by 3 bases and J by 2 bases, with 9 bases left in between.